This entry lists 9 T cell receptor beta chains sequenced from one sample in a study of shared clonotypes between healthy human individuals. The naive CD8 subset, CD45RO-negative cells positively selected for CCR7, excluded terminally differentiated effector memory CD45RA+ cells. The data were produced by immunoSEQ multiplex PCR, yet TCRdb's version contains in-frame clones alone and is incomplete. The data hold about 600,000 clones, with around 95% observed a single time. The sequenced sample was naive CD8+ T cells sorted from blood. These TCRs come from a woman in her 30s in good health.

The CDR3 bases are TGTGCCAGCAGTTCGGTCTCCCAGCGGGGTACCTACGAGCAGTACTTC. Amino acids: CASSSVSQRGTYEQYF. The J gene is TRBJ2-7, the V gene TRBV6-5, with TRBD2 matching 7 bases. The germline CDR1 and CDR2 sequences are MNHEY and SVGAGI. The CDR3 is 16 amino acids. V shed 4 bases and J 2 bases; nucleotides not matched to a gene: 11.

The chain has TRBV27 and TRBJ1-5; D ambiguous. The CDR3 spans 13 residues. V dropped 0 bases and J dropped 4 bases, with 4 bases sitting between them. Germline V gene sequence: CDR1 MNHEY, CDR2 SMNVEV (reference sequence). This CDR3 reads CASSLSRNQPQHF. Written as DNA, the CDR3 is TGTGCCAGCAGTTTATCGAGGAATCAGCCCCAGCATTTT.

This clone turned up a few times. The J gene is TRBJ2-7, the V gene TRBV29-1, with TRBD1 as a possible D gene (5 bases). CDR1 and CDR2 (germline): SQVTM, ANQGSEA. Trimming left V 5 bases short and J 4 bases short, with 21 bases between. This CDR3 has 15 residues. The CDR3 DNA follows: TGCAGCGTTATACTCGTGGAAGGGGCGGAGTACGAGCAGTACTTC. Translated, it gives CSVILVEGAEYEQYF.

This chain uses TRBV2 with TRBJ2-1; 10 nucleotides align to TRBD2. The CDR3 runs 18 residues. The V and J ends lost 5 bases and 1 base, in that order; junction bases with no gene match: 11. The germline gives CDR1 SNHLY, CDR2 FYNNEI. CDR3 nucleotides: TGTGCCAGCAGTCTGGCTAGCGGGAGAGGGGTTTCCTACAATGAGCAGTTCTTC. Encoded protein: CASSLASGRGVSYNEQFF.

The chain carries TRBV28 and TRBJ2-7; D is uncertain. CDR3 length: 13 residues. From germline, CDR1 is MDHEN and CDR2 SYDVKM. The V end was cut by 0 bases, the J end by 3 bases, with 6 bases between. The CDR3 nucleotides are TGTGCCAGCAGTTTATGGGACGACTACGAGCAGTACTTC. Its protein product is CASSLWDDYEQYF.

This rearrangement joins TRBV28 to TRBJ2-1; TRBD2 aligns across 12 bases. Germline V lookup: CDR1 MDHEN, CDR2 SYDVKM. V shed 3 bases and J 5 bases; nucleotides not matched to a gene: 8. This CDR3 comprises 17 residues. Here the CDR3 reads CASSFPGTSGLNNEQFF. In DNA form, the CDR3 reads TGTGCCAGCAGTTTTCCCGGGACTAGCGGGCTAAACAATGAGCAGTTCTTC.

CDR3 loop: CASSLSGRGTGELFF. The DNA of the CDR3 is TGTGCCAGCAGTTTATCGGGCAGGGGGACCGGGGAGCTGTTTTTT. The V and J genes are TRBV27 and TRBJ2-2; 7 bases map to TRBD1. There are 15 residues in the CDR3. In germline, CDR1 is MNHEY, CDR2 SMNVEV (reference sequence). Trimming took 0 bases from V and 5 from J; bases not matched to a gene: 3.

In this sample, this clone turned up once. CDR3 sequence (DNA): TGCGCCAGCAGTGGAGCACACCCGACAGGGTTAACTGAAGCTTTCTTT. Residues: CASSGAHPTGLTEAFF. The chain is built from TRBV10-2 and TRBJ1-1, with 7 bases lining up with TRBD1. The CDR3 has 16 amino acids. Trimming cost V 4 bases and J 5 bases; bases outside gene matches: 13. From germline, CDR1 is WSHSY and CDR2 SAAADI.

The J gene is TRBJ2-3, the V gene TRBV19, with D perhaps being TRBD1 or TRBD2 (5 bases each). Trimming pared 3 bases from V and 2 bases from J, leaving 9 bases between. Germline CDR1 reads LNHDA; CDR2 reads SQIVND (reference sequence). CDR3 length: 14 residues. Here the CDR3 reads CASSMVGATDTQYF. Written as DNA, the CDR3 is TGTGCCAGTAGTATGGTCGGGGCCACAGATACGCAGTATTTT.